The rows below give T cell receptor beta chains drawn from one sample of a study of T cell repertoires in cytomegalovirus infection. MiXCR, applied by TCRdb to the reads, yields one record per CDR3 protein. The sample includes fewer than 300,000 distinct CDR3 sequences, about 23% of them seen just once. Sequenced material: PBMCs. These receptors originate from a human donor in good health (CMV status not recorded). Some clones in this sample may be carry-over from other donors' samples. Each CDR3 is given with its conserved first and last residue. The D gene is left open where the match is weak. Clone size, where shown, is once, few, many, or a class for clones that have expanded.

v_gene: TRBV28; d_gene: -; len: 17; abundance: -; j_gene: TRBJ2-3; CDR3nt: TGTGCCAGCAGTGTCCCGTACGGGCAGGGGTTCGCAGATACGCAGTATTTT; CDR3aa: CASSVPYGQGFADTQYF
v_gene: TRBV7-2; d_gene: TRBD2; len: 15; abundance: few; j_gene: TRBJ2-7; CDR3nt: TGTGCCAGCAGCTCCGGCGGTAGCGGGACGAGAGAGCAGTACTTC; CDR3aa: CASSSGGSGTREQYF
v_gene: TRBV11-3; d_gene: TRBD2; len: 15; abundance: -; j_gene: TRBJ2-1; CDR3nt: TGTGCCAGCAGCTCCGGACTAGCGGGAAGTGGTGAGCAGTTCTTC; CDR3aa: CASSSGLAGSGEQFF
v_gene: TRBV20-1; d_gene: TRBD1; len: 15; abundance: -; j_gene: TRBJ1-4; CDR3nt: TGCAGTGCTAGAACAGGGACAGCCGGAAATGAAAAACTGTTTTTT; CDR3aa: CSARTGTAGNEKLFF
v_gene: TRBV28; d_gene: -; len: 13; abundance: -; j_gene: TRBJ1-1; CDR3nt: TGTGCCAGCAGTCCAGCCCCGAACCCTGAAGCTTTCTTT; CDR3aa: CASSPAPNPEAFF
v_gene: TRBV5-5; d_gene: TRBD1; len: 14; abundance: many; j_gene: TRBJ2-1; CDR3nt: TGTGCCAGCTCCTTGGGGGACAGGGGGAATGAGCAGTTCTTC; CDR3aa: CASSLGDRGNEQFF
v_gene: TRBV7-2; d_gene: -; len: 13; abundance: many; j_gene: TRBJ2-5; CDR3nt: TGTGCCAGCAAGCTCTACCTCTCGGAGACCCAGTACTTC; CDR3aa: CASKLYLSETQYF
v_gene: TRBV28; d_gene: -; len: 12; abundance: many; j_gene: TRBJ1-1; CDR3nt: TGTGCCAGCAGGTCGGTGAACACTGAAGCTTTCTTT; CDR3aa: CASRSVNTEAFF
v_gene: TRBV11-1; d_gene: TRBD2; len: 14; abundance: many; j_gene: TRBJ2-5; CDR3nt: TGTGCCAGCAGCTCCGGGAGGGGACAAGAGACCCAGTACTTC; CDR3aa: CASSSGRGQETQYF
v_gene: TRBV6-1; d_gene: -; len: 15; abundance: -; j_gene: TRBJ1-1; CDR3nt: TGTGCCAGCAGTGAAAGGGGGGGGGCCCACACTGAAGCTTTCTTT; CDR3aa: CASSERGGAHTEAFF
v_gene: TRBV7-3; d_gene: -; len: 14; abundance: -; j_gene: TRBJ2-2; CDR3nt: TGTGCCAGCAGCTTAACTTGGAAGACCGGGGAGCTGTTTTTT; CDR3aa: CASSLTWKTGELFF
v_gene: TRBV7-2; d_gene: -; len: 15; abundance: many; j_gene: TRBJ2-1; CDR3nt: TGTGCCAGCAGCTTAGAGGTGGGGAACCACAATGAGCAGTTCTTC; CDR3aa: CASSLEVGNHNEQFF
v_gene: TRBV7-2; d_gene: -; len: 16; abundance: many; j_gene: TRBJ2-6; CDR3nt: TGTGCCAGCAGCTTAGGCAGGGTAAATGGGGCCAACGTCCTGACTTTC; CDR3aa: CASSLGRVNGANVLTF
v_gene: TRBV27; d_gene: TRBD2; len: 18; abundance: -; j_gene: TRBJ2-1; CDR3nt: TGTGCCAGCAGTTCGGGACTAGCGGGGGCCCTTTCCTACAATGAGCAGTTCTTC; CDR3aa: CASSSGLAGALSYNEQFF
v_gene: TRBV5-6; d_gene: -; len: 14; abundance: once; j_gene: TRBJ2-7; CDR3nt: TGTGCCAGCAGCTTGGCCGCGGTTTCCTACGAGCAGTACTTC; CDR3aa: CASSLAAVSYEQYF
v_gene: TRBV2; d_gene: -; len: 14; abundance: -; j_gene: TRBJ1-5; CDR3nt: TGTGCCAGCAGTGTACAGCAGAGCAATCAGCCCCAGCATTTT; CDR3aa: CASSVQQSNQPQHF
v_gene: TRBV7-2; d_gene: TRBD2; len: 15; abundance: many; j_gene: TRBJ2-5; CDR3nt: TGTGCCAGCAGCTTACGTGGCGGGAGGGGCGAGACCCAGTACTTC; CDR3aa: CASSLRGGRGETQYF
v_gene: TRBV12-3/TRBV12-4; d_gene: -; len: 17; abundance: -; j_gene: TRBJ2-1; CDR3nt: TGTGCCAGCAGTCGTTTACCCCGGGACAAGTCCTACAATGAGCAGTTCTTC; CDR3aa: CASSRLPRDKSYNEQFF
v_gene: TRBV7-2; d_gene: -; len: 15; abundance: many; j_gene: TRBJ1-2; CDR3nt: TGTGCCAGCAGCACCCGGGGGGGGGTAAATAGCGGCTACACCTTC; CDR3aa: CASSTRGGVNSGYTF
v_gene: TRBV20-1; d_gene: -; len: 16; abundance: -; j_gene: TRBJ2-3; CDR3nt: TGCAGTGCTAGGGGCGAGCGGCGACCAAGCACAGATACGCAGTATTTT; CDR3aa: CSARGERRPSTDTQYF
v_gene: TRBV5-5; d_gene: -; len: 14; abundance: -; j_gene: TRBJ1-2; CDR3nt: TGTGCCAGCAGCTTGGTTGGCGGAATCGGTGGCTACACCTTC; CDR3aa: CASSLVGGIGGYTF
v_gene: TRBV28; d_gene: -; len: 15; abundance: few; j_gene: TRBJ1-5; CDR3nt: TGTGCCAGCAGTTTGGCGGGAGGGTCCCATCAGCCCCAGCATTTT; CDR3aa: CASSLAGGSHQPQHF
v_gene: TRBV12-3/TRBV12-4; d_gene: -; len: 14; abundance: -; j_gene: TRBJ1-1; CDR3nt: TGTGCCAGCAGTATAGGACACCAGAGTACTGAAGCTTTCTTT; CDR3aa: CASSIGHQSTEAFF
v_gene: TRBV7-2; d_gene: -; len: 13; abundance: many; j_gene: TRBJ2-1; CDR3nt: TGTGCCAGCAGCTCCGGACAGCGCAATGAGCAGTTCTTC; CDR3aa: CASSSGQRNEQFF
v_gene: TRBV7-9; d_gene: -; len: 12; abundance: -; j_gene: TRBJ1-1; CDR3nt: TGTGCCAGCAGCCCCCGGGGAGGGGATCCTTTCTTT; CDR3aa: CASSPRGGDPFF
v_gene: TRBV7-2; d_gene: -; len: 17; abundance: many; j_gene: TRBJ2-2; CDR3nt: TGTGCCAGCAGCTTAGAAGGGACGGGGCCACACACCGGGGAGCTGTTTTTT; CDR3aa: CASSLEGTGPHTGELFF
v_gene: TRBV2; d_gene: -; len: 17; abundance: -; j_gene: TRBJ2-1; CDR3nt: TGTGCCAGCAGTGAAGCGTTTACACCGAGCTCCTACAATGAGCAGTTCTTC; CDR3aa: CASSEAFTPSSYNEQFF
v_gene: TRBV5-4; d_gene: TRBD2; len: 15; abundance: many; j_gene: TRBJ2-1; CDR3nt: TGTGCCAGCAGCTTGACTAGCGGGAGAGACAATGAGCAGTTCTTC; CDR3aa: CASSLTSGRDNEQFF
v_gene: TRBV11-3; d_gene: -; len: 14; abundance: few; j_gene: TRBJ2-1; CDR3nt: TGTGCCAGCAGCTTAGATTACCAGCCCAATGAGCAGTTCTTC; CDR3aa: CASSLDYQPNEQFF
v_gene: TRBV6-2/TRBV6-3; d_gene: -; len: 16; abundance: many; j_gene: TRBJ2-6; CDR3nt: TGTGCCAGCCTGCCCAACAGGGACTCTGGGGCCAACGTCCTGACTTTC; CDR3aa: CASLPNRDSGANVLTF
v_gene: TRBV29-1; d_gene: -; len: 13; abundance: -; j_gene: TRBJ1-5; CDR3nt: TGCAGCGTTGGAGAAGGGAACGGCCAGCCCCAGCATTTT; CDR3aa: CSVGEGNGQPQHF
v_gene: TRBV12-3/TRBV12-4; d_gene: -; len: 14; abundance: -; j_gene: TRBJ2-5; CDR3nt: TGTGCCAGCACCAACGTGAGGGATTTGGAGACCCAGTACTTC; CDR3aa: CASTNVRDLETQYF
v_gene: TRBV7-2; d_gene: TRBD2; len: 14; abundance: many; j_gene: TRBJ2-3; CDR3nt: TGTGCCAGCAGCCTCCGACTAGCCTCAGATACGCAGTATTTT; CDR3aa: CASSLRLASDTQYF
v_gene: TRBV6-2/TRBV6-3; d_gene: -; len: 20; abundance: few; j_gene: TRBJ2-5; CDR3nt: TGTGCCAGCAGTTACGGCGGTCTGGTAGCATTCTCATCTTTACAAGAGACCCAGTACTTC; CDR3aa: CASSYGGLVAFSSLQETQYF
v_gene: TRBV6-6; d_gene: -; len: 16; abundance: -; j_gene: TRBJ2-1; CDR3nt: TGTGCCAGCAGTTACTCTCCAACAGAACCCAACAATGAGCAGTTCTTC; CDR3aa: CASSYSPTEPNNEQFF
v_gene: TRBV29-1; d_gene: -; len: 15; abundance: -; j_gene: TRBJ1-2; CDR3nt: TGCAGCGTTGTGGGCAGGGTAGGGGCTGTATATGGCTACACCTTC; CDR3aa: CSVVGRVGAVYGYTF
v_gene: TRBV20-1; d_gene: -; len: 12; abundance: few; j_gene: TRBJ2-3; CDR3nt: TGCAGTGCTAGGCAGAGCGGCGGTGCGCAGTATTTT; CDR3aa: CSARQSGGAQYF
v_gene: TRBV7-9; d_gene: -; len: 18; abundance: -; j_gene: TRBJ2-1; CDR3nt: TGTGCCAGCAGCTTGGGTGCGGGACATTCGAGCTCCTACAATGAGCAGTTCTTC; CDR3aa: CASSLGAGHSSSYNEQFF
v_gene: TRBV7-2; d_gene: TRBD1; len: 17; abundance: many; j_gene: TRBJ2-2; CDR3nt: TGTGCCAGCAGCTCCCCCCGACAGGGGGCGAACACCGGGGAGCTGTTTTTT; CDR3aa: CASSSPRQGANTGELFF
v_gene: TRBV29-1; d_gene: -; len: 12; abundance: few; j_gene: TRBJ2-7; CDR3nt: TGCAGCGTTGGCGACTTTTCCTACGAGCAGTACTTC; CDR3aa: CSVGDFSYEQYF
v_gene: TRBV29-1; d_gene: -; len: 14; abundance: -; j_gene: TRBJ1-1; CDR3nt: TGCAGCGTGAAGGTTTCGGGGTTGAACACTGAAGCTTTCTTT; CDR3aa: CSVKVSGLNTEAFF
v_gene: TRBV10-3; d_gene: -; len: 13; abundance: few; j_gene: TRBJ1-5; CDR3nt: TGTGCCATTTCCCTTAGGGGCAATCAGCCCCAGCATTTT; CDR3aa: CAISLRGNQPQHF
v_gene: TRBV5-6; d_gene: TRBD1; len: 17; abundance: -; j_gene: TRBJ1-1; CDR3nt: TGTGCCAGCAGCGGAAGGGACAGGGGATGGAGGAACACTGAAGCTTTCTTT; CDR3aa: CASSGRDRGWRNTEAFF
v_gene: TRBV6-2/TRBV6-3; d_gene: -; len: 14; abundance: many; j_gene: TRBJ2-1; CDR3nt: TGTGCCAGCAGACAGGGACTATCCTACAATGAGCAGTTCTTC; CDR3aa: CASRQGLSYNEQFF
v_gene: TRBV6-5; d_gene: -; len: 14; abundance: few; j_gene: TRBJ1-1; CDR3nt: TGTGCCAGCAGAAAAATAGACAGAAACACTGAAGCTTTCTTT; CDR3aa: CASRKIDRNTEAFF
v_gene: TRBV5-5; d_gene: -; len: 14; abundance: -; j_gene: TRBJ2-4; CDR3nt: TGTGCCAGCAGCTTGCCGGCCTCTTGGGACATTCAGTACTTC; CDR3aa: CASSLPASWDIQYF
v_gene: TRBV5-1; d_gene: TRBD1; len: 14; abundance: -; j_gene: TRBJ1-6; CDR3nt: TGCGCCAGCAGACTCGGACAGGGTGACTCACCCCTCCACTTT; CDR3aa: CASRLGQGDSPLHF
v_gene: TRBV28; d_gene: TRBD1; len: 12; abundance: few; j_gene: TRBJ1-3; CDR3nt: TGTGCCGGTGGGACAGGGGGAAACACCATATATTTT; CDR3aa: CAGGTGGNTIYF
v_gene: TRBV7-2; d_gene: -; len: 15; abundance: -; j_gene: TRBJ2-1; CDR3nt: TGTGCCAGCAGCCAACGGGACATATTAGGCAATGAGCAGTTCTTC; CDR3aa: CASSQRDILGNEQFF
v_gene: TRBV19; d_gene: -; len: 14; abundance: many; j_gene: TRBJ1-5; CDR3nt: TGTGCCAGTAACTTCGGACGGAGCAATCAGCCCCAGCATTTT; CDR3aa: CASNFGRSNQPQHF
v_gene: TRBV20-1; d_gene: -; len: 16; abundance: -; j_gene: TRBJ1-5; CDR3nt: TGCAGTGCTAGCCCTTACGGGGGTGTAGTATTAGGGCCCCAGCATTTT; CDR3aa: CSASPYGGVVLGPQHF
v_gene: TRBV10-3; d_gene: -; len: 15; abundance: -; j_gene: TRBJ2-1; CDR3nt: TGTGCCATCAGTGAGGGACCGAGCTCCTACAATGAGCAGTTCTTC; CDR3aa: CAISEGPSSYNEQFF
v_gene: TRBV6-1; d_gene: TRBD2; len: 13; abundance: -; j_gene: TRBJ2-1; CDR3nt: TGTGCCAGCACTGGACTAGCGGGCGAGGAGCAGTTCTTC; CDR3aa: CASTGLAGEEQFF
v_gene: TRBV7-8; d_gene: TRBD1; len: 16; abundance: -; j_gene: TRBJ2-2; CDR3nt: TGTGCCAGCAGCTTACCGGGACAGGGGTCCACCGGGGAGCTGTTTTTT; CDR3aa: CASSLPGQGSTGELFF
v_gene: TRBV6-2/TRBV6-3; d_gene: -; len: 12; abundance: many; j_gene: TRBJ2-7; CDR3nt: TGTGCCAGCACCGACCCCTCCTACGAGCAGTACTTC; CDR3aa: CASTDPSYEQYF